Listed here are 2 T cell receptor beta chains from one sample, sequenced in a study of T cell responses to AZD1222 COVID-19 vaccine. Assay used: immunoSEQ multiplex PCR; TCRdb lists only in-frame clones, some missing. The sample lists fewer than 110,000 clones, about nine tenths occurring once. This specimen was peripheral blood, taken 28 days after the second AZD1222 dose. Receptor source: an adult who received the AZD1222 COVID-19 vaccine.

This chain uses TRBV7-3 with TRBJ2-5; maybe TRBD1 (6 bases). The CDR3 runs to 15 residues. The V end lost 5 bases, the J end lost 6 bases, and 19 bases lay between the germline ends. Germline assignment: CDR1 SGHTA and CDR2 FQGTGA. This CDR3 reads CASSPNGQLGKTQYF. The CDR3 nucleotides are TGTGCCAGCAGCCCCAATGGACAGTTGGGGAAGACCCAGTACTTC.

The chain recombines TRBV11-2 with TRBJ2-7, with D possibly TRBD1 on 5 matching bases. With 5 bases removed from V and 3 bases from J, the gap between germline ends came to 8 bases. The CDR3 sequence is 12 residues long. Per germline, CDR1 SGHAT and CDR2 FQNNGV. CDR3 bases: TGTGCCAGCAGCACCGACAGCTACGAGCAGTACTTC. It specifies CASSTDSYEQYF.